This passage covers 16 T cell receptor beta chains from one sample sequenced in a study of OX40 agonist ivuxolimab in advanced cancers. The method was immunoSEQ multiplex PCR; TCRdb's version includes in-frame clones alone and lacks a portion of them. The table has roughly 34,000 clones, less than 80% seen once. Sequencing used CD4+ or CD8+ T cells sorted from blood, obtained in a trial of the OX40 agonist ivuxolimab. The receptors derive from an adult with an advanced solid tumor such as melanoma, head and neck, liver or kidney cancer.

The V and J genes are TRBV18 and TRBJ1-4, with 11 bases identical to TRBD1. CDR1 is KGHSH and CDR2 is LQKENI in the germline V gene. V lost 3 bases, J lost 0 bases, and 3 bases stayed unmatched. This CDR3 has 17 residues. The CDR3 DNA reads TGTGCCAGCTCACCGGGGACAGGGGGTACAACTAATGAAAAACTGTTTTTT. It codes for CASSPGTGGTTNEKLFF.

The rearrangement uses TRBV5-4 and TRBJ1-1; D gene ambiguous. The CDR3 covers 12 residues. V was shortened by 0 bases and J by 4 bases, with 4 bases between the two germline ends. Germline V CDR1 and CDR2: SGHNT, YYREEE (reference sequence). The CDR3 here is CASSLGLTEAFF. The CDR3 coding sequence is TGTGCCAGCAGCTTGGGACTCACTGAAGCTTTCTTT.

This chain uses TRBV6-5 with TRBJ2-2, with D tentatively TRBD1 (5 bases). This CDR3 has 14 residues. In germline, CDR1 is MNHEY, CDR2 SVGAGI. Trimming removed 6 bases from V and 6 bases from J, with 14 bases in between. This CDR3 reads CASRTGRAPGELFF. In nucleotides, the CDR3 is TGTGCCAGCAGGACCGGCAGGGCGCCCGGGGAGCTGTTTTTT.

The chain's CDR3 is CASSPVGVSGYTF. CDR3 sequence (DNA): TGCGCCAGCAGCCCGGTTGGTGTTAGCGGCTACACCTTC. The chain couples TRBV5-1 to TRBJ1-2; D ambiguous. Germline lookup yields CDR1 SGHRS and CDR2 YFSETQ. V lost 4 bases to trimming and J lost 8 bases, with 15 bases between them. CDR3 length: 13 amino acids.

The chain recombines TRBV18 with TRBJ2-7; D gene uncertain. CDR3 size: 15 residues. Germline V gene sequence: CDR1 KGHSH, CDR2 LQKENI. With 2 bases removed from V and 3 bases from J, the gap between germline ends came to 14 bases. This CDR3 reads CASSPGPGGNYEQYF. CDR3 nucleotide sequence: TGTGCCAGCTCACCAGGACCAGGTGGCAACTACGAGCAGTACTTC.

The chain uses TRBV18 and TRBJ2-7, with TRBD2 matching over 9 bases. The length of the CDR3 is 14 residues. The V gene's germline CDR1 is KGHSH and CDR2 LQKENI. With V trimmed by 3 bases and J by 2 bases, 2 bases remained unmatched. CDR3 in amino acids: CASSPPSGTYEQYF. The CDR3 DNA follows: TGTGCCAGCTCACCTCCTAGCGGGACCTACGAGCAGTACTTC.

The V gene is TRBV5-5, the J gene TRBJ2-7; 7 bases align to TRBD2. The CDR3 spans 16 residues. V shed 1 base, J shed 6 bases, and the junction held 13 bases outside the gene matches. Looked up from germline, CDR1 is SGHKS and CDR2 is YYEKEE (reference sequence). The CDR3: CASSLSGRAGRPEQYF. The CDR3 DNA follows: TGTGCCAGCAGCTTGTCGGGGAGGGCAGGGCGGCCCGAGCAGTACTTC.

This clone appeared once. This sample also contains other DNA sequences that code for the same CDR3. The chain recombines TRBV4-2 with TRBJ2-5; 9 nucleotides agree with TRBD2. The germline V gene encodes CDR1 LGHNA and CDR2 YNFKEQ. This CDR3 is built from 14 residues. With V trimmed by 4 bases and J by 2 bases, 2 bases remained unmatched. This CDR3 reads CASSRLAEQETQYF. The CDR3 DNA follows: TGTGCCAGCAGCCGACTAGCGGAGCAAGAGACCCAGTACTTC.

The chain combines TRBV6-5 with TRBJ2-7, with no clear D. This CDR3 region has 13 residues. V lost 5 bases and J 3 bases, leaving 11 bases between the germline ends. CDR1 and CDR2 from the germline V gene are MNHEY and SVGAGI. CDR3 sequence: CASSVEKLYEQYF. The CDR3 region has the DNA TGTGCCAGCAGTGTAGAAAAACTCTACGAGCAGTACTTC.

The chain combines TRBV15 with TRBJ2-6; 8 bases agree with TRBD2. V was clipped by 5 bases and J by 8 bases; unmatched bases: 8. CDR1 LNHNV and CDR2 YYDKDF come from the germline V gene (reference sequence). The CDR3 is 15 residues long. CDR3 region: CATSRVTGGTNVLTF. The CDR3 DNA follows: TGTGCCACCAGCCGAGTAACGGGGGGGACCAACGTCCTGACTTTC.

Only one count was recorded for this clone. The chain couples TRBV11-2 to TRBJ2-7, with D unresolved. Trimming removed 0 bases at V and 3 bases at J, with 6 bases between. This CDR3 region has 13 residues. Germline CDR1 reads SGHAT; CDR2 reads FQNNGV. The CDR3 reads CASSLETDYEQYF. The CDR3 bases are TGTGCCAGCAGCTTAGAGACGGACTACGAGCAGTACTTC.

The chain employs TRBV5-8 and TRBJ2-7; weak D call: TRBD2 (6 bases). This CDR3 contains 14 residues. The V end was cut by 2 bases, the J end by 6 bases, with 15 bases between. Germline-derived CDR1 and CDR2 are SGHTS and YDEGEE. The CDR3, as DNA: TGTGCCAGCAGCTTAGTAGGAGGGGTCGGCGAGCAGTACTTC. Its translation is CASSLVGGVGEQYF.

This chain joins TRBV6-1 and TRBJ2-7; 8 bases agree with TRBD1. The CDR3 extends over 14 amino acids. J was trimmed by 2 bases and V by 9 bases; bases with no gene match: 9. Germline V gene data show CDR1 as MNHNS and CDR2 as SASEGT. The CDR3 DNA sequence: TGTGCCAGTAGGACAGGGAAGACCACCTACGAGCAGTACTTC. This encodes CASRTGKTTYEQYF.

CDR3 DNA sequence: TGTGCCAGCAGCTTACCAGGGGGAGGTGACACTGAAGCTTTCTTT. Translation gives CASSLPGGGDTEAFF. This chain links TRBV11-2 with TRBJ1-1, with 7 bases fitting TRBD1. The V segment lost 2 bases and the J segment 3 bases; nucleotides outside the gene matches: 6. Germline V CDR1 and CDR2: SGHAT, FQNNGV. The CDR3 is 15 amino acids.

The rearrangement links TRBV4-2 to TRBJ2-7, with 10 positions matching TRBD1. J was trimmed by 5 bases and V by 1 base; bases with no gene match: 5. Germline CDR1 reads LGHNA; CDR2 reads YNFKEQ. The CDR3 spans 15 residues. CDR3 in amino acids: CASSQAGQGVDEQYF. The CDR3 region has the DNA TGTGCCAGCAGCCAAGCAGGACAGGGGGTAGACGAGCAGTACTTC.

This chain uses TRBV4-1 with TRBJ2-7, with D perhaps TRBD1 (6 bases). Trimming took 0 bases from V and 5 from J, leaving 14 bases between them. The CDR3 covers 15 residues. CDR1 is MGHRA, CDR2 YSYEKL, per germline. The CDR3 DNA follows: TGCGCCAGCAGCCAAGAGGCAGGGGAAGTGGACGAGCAGTACTTC. It yields the protein CASSQEAGEVDEQYF.